This paragraph covers one T cell receptor beta chain sequence. The data were produced by immunoSEQ multiplex PCR, yet TCRdb's version contains in-frame clones alone and is incomplete. The sample has about 390,000 clones; approximately 87% are singletons. This sample was included in a study of blood T cell repertoires in COVID-19. The study drew participants aged about 18 to 95 years from roughly 25 US areas. Membership in each cohort depended on participant-reported clinical history. Among Cohort 3 donors, those recovered had two negative PCRs, clearance, or symptom resolution. The CDR3 length is 13 residues. CDR1 SGHAT and CDR2 FQNNGV come from the germline V gene. Trimming took 3 bases from V and 4 from J; bases not matched to a gene: 2.

The specimen sequenced was PBMCs or T cells enriched from blood (not recorded which). The chain carries TRBV11-2 and TRBJ1-2; TRBD1 agrees at 7 bases. The sequence came from a woman in her fifties or sixties who had recovered from COVID-19. The CDR3 DNA reads TGTGCCAGCAGCTTCCGGGACAGCTATGGCTACACCTTC. It encodes CASSFRDSYGYTF.